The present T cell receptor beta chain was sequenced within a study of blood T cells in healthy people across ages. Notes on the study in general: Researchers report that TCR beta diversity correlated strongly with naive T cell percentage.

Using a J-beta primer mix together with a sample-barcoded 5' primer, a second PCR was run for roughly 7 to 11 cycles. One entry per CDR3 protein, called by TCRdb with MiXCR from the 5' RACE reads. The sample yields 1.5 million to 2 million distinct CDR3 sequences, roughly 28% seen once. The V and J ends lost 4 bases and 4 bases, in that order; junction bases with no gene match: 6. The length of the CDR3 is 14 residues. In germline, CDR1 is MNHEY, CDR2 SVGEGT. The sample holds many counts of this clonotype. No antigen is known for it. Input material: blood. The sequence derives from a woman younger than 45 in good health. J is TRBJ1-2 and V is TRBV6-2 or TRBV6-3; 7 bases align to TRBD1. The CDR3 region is CASSSGTVFYGYTF. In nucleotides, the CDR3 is TGTGCCAGCAGTTCCGGGACAGTCTTCTATGGCTACACCTTC.